Listed below are T cell receptor beta chains from one sample, sequenced in a study of T-cell reconstitution after alpha-beta-depleted transplantation in children. TCRdb fed the PCR reads into MiXCR, producing one record per CDR3 protein. The table records roughly 350,000 distinct CDR3 sequences, about 9.4% of them present only once. Sample: PBMCs from the stem cell graft donor, taken from the stem cell graft. The receptors come from a human donor who donated a stem cell graft to a child with acute lymphoblastic leukemia. CDR3s include the opening cysteine and the closing phenylalanine or tryptophan. Each record gives: V gene, J gene, clone size, D gene, CDR3 protein, CDR3 DNA. A D gene is named only where the DNA matches it firmly. Not all rows give a size; the values are once, few, many and, for expanded clones, a class.

TRBV27,TRBJ1-2,.,.,CASSSGLSGYTF,TGTGCCAGCAGTTCCGGACTCTCTGGCTACACCTTC
TRBV4-1,TRBJ2-5,many,.,CASSQGVTQYF,TGCGCCAGCAGCCAAGGCGTTACCCAGTACTTC
TRBV6-1,TRBJ1-2,.,.,CASSRQGFPSDYGYTF,TGTGCCAGCAGCCGCCAGGGGTTTCCGTCGGATTATGGCTACACCTTC
TRBV20-1,TRBJ2-1,few,TRBD2,CSAGRAGNPYNEQFF,TGCAGTGCTGGGAGAGCGGGAAACCCCTACAATGAGCAGTTCTTC
TRBV20-1,TRBJ1-5,few,TRBD1,CSVGTVSPYSNQPQHF,TGCAGTGTCGGGACAGTGAGCCCCTATAGCAATCAGCCCCAGCATTTT
TRBV20-1,TRBJ2-6,few,.,CSASNGRATLLSGANVLTF,TGCAGTGCTAGCAATGGACGGGCGACACTCCTCTCTGGGGCCAACGTCCTGACTTTC
TRBV5-4,TRBJ2-3,.,TRBD2,CASSFGTSGPRASTDTQYF,TGTGCCAGCAGCTTCGGGACTAGCGGTCCTAGGGCTAGCACAGATACGCAGTATTTT
TRBV7-3,TRBJ2-1,few,.,CASSPVETRSYNEQFF,TGTGCCAGCAGCCCGGTCGAGACTAGATCCTACAATGAGCAGTTCTTC
TRBV7-9,TRBJ2-7,few,.,CASSLEQGSYEQYF,TGTGCCAGCAGCTTGGAACAGGGTTCCTACGAGCAGTACTTC
TRBV3-1,TRBJ2-1,many,.,CASSHDPSSRGYNEQFF,TGTGCCAGCAGCCACGACCCAAGCAGTCGTGGCTACAATGAGCAGTTCTTC
TRBV7-2,TRBJ2-5,many,TRBD1,CASSLSGTDQETQYF,TGTGCCAGCAGCCTTTCCGGGACAGACCAAGAGACCCAGTACTTC
TRBV7-9,TRBJ2-7,.,TRBD1,CASSVRDRVLDEQYF,TGTGCCAGCAGCGTCCGGGACAGGGTTCTGGACGAGCAGTACTTC
TRBV12-3/TRBV12-4,TRBJ2-1,few,TRBD2,CASRLAGGINEQFF,TGTGCCAGCAGACTAGCGGGAGGGATAAATGAGCAGTTCTTC
TRBV18,TRBJ2-7,.,TRBD1,CASSPGQVEQYF,TGTGCCAGCTCACCCGGACAGGTCGAGCAGTACTTC